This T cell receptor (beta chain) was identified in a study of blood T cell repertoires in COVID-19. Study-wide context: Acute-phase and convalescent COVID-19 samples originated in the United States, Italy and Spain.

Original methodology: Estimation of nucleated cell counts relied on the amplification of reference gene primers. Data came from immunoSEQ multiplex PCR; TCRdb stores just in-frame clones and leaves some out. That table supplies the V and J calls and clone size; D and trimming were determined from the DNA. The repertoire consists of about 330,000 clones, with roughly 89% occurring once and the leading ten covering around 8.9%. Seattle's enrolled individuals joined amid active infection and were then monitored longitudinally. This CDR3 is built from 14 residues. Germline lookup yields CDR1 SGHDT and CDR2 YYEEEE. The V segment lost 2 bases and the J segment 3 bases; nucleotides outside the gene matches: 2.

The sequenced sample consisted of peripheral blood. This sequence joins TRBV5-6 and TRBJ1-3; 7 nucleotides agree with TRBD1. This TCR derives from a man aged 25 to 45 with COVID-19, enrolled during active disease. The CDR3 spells CASSFRGHGNTIYF. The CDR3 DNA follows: TGTGCCAGCAGCTTTAGGGGGCATGGAAACACCATATATTTT.